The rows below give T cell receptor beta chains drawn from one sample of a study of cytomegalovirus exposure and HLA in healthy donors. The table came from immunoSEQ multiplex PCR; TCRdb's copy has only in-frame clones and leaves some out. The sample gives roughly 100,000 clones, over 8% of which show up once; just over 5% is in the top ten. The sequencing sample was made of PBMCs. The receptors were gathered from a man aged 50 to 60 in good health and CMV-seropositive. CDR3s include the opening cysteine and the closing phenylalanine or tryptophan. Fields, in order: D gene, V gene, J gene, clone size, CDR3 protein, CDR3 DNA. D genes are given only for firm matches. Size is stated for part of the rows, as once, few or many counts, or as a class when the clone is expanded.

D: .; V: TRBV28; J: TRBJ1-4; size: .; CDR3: CASSLSDSREKLFF; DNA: TGTGCCAGCAGTCTTTCGGACAGTAGAGAAAAACTGTTTTTT
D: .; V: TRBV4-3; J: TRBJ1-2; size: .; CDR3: CASSQDTGVADNYGYTF; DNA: TGCGCCAGCAGCCAAGATACGGGGGTGGCTGATAACTATGGCTACACCTTC
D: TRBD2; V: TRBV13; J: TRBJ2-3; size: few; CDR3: CASTLRGGVGTDTQYF; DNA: TGTGCCAGCACCCTCCGGGGGGGAGTGGGTACAGATACGCAGTATTTT
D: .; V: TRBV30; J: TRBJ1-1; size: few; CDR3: CAWSVLLTTPTEAFF; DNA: TGTGCCTGGAGTGTACTCCTGACAACCCCCACTGAAGCTTTCTTT
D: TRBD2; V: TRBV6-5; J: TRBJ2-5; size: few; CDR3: CASSYNGRALETQYF; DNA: TGTGCCAGCAGTTACAACGGGAGGGCCCTAGAGACCCAGTACTTC
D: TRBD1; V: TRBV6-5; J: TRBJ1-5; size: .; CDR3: CASSDRGHQPQHF; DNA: TGTGCCAGCAGTGACAGGGGCCATCAGCCCCAGCATTTT
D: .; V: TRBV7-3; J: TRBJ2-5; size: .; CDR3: CASSPPSETQYF; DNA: TGTGCCAGCAGCCCCCCTAGTGAGACCCAGTACTTC
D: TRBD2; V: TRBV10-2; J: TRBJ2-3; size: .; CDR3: CASSESWTSGSTDTQYF; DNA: TGCGCCAGCAGTGAGAGTTGGACTAGCGGTAGCACAGATACGCAGTATTTT
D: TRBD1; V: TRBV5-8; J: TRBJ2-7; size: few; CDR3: CASSFAGTGGGEQYF; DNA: TGTGCCAGCAGCTTTGCCGGGACAGGGGGAGGGGAGCAGTACTTC
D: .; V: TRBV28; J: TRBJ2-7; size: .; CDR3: CASSLHYISAGTYEQYF; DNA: TGTGCCAGCAGTTTACATTATATTTCCGCGGGGACTTACGAGCAGTACTTC
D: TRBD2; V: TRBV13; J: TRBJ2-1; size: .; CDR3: CASSSKVLAGDNEQFF; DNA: TGTGCCAGCAGCTCCAAGGTACTAGCGGGGGACAATGAGCAGTTCTTC
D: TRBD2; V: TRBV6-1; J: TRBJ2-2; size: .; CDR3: CASSVRLAGHTGELFF; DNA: TGTGCCAGCAGTGTCCGACTAGCCGGACACACCGGGGAGCTGTTTTTT
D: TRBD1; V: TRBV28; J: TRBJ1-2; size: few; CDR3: CASSFPGQTGGYTF; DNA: TGTGCCAGCAGTTTTCCAGGACAGACAGGGGGCTACACCTTC
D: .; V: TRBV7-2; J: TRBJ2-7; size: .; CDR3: CASSSGLPGEQYF; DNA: TGTGCCAGCAGCAGTGGACTACCTGGGGAGCAGTACTTC
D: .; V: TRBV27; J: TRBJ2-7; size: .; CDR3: CASSPPLRERYEQYF; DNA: TGTGCCAGCAGTCCCCCCCTCCGGGAGAGGTACGAGCAGTACTTC
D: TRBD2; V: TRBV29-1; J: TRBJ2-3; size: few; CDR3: CSVTWTSGRTDTQYF; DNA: TGCAGCGTTACCTGGACTAGCGGCCGCACAGATACGCAGTATTTT
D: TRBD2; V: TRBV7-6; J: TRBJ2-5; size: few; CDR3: CASSPRTSAQETQYF; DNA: TGTGCCAGCAGCCCCCGGACTAGCGCACAAGAGACCCAGTACTTC
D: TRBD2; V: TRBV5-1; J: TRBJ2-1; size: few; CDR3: CASSLGLAGAGGDNEQFF; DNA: TGCGCCAGCAGCTTGGGACTAGCGGGAGCCGGGGGGGACAATGAGCAGTTCTTC
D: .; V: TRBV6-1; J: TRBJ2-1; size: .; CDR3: CASSDPGTPYNEQFF; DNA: TGTGCCAGCAGTGATCCAGGGACACCTTACAATGAGCAGTTCTTC
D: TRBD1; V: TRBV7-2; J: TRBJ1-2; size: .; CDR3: CASSLNTGGNYGYTF; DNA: TGTGCCAGCAGCTTAAACACAGGGGGTAACTATGGCTACACCTTC
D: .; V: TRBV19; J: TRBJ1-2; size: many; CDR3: CASSGQTINYGYTF; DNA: TGTGCCAGTAGTGGACAGACGATAAACTATGGCTACACCTTC
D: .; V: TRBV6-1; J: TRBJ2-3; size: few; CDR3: CASSETTVTQYF; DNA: TGTGCCAGCAGTGAGACTACAGTTACGCAGTATTTT
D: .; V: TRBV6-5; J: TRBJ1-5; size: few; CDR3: CASKLNLDSNQPQHF; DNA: TGTGCCAGCAAGTTAAACCTAGATAGCAATCAGCCCCAGCATTTT
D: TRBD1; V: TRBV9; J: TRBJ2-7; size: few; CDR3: CASSPGGPIRGQPYEQYF; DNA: TGTGCCAGCAGCCCAGGGGGCCCCATTCGAGGACAACCTTACGAGCAGTACTTC
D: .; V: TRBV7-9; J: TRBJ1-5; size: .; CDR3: CASSFSTVNQPQHF; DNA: TGTGCCAGCAGCTTCTCGACAGTAAATCAGCCCCAGCATTTT
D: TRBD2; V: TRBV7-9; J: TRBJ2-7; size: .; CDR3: CASSSGTSLIPYEQYF; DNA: TGTGCCAGCAGTTCCGGGACTAGCCTTATACCCTACGAGCAGTACTTC
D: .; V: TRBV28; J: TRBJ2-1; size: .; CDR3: CASSFRGSRGNEQFF; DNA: TGTGCCAGCAGTTTCCGGGGGAGTAGGGGCAATGAGCAGTTCTTC
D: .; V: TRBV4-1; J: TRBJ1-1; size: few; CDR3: CASSQATGYTEAFF; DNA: TGCGCCAGCAGCCAAGCTACAGGGTACACTGAAGCTTTCTTT
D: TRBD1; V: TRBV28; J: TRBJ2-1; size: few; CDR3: CASSPTGTGGFRANEQFF; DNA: TGTGCCAGCAGTCCCACCGGGACAGGGGGCTTTAGGGCCAATGAGCAGTTCTTC
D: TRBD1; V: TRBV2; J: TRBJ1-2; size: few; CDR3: CASSGTGRNYGYTF; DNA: TGTGCCAGCAGTGGGACAGGGAGGAACTATGGCTACACCTTC
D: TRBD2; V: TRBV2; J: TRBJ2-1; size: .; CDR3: CASSAQTSGSDEQFF; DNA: TGTGCCAGCAGTGCCCAGACTAGCGGGAGTGATGAGCAGTTCTTC
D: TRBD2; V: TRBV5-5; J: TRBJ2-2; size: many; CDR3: CASSPVAIAGRNTGELFF; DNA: TGTGCCAGCAGCCCCGTTGCGATAGCGGGACGAAACACCGGGGAGCTGTTTTTT
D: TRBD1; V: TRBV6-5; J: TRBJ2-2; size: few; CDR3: CASSPDRVNTGELFF; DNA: TGTGCCAGCAGTCCCGACAGGGTGAACACCGGGGAGCTGTTTTTT
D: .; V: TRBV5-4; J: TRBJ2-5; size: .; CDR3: CASSLDSTGTETQYF; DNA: TGTGCCAGCAGCTTGGACTCAACAGGGACAGAGACCCAGTACTTC
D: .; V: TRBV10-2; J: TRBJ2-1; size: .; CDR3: CASSEGSATYNEQFF; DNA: TGCGCCAGCAGTGAAGGTAGCGCTACCTACAATGAGCAGTTCTTC
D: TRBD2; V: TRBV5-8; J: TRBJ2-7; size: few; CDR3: CASRLAGVPEQYF; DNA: TGTGCCAGCAGACTAGCGGGAGTCCCCGAGCAGTACTTC
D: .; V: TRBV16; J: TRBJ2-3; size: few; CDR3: CASSQQANADTQYF; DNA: TGTGCCAGCAGCCAACAGGCCAACGCAGATACGCAGTATTTT
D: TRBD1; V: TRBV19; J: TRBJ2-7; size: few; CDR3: CASSLGWSPWTGNYEQYF; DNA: TGTGCCAGTAGTCTAGGCTGGTCACCCTGGACAGGGAACTACGAGCAGTACTTC
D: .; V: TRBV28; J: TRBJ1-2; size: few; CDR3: CASRRTGNGGYTF; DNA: TGTGCCAGCAGGCGAACAGGGAACGGTGGCTACACCTTC
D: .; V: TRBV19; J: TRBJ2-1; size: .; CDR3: CASSMELYNEQFF; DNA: TGTGCCAGTAGTATGGAGCTGTACAATGAGCAGTTCTTC
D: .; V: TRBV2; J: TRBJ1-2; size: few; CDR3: CASRVDSKANYGYTF; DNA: TGTGCCAGCAGAGTGGACAGTAAAGCAAACTATGGCTACACCTTC
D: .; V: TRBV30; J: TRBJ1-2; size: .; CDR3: CAWSGTGWARYTF; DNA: TGTGCCTGGAGCGGTACAGGGTGGGCGCGCTACACCTTC
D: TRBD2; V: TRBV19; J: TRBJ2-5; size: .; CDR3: CASSIALGGETQYF; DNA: TGTGCCAGTAGTATAGCCCTGGGGGGGGAGACCCAGTACTTC
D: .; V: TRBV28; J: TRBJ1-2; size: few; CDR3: CASSTPGRRGYTF; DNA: TGTGCCAGCAGTACACCAGGGCGGCGGGGCTACACCTTC
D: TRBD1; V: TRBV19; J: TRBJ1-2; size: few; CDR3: CASSSDRASYGYTF; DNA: TGTGCCAGTAGTTCAGACAGGGCCAGCTATGGCTACACCTTC
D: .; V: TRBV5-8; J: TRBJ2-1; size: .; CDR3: CASSSGLYNNEQFF; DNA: TGTGCCAGCAGCTCGGGACTCTACAACAATGAGCAGTTCTTC
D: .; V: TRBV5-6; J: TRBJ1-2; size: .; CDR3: CASSLQSGRDTF; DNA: TGTGCCAGCAGCTTGCAAAGTGGCAGGGACACCTTC
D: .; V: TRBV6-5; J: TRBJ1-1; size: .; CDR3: CASSAGTEAFF; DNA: TGTGCCAGCAGCGCGGGGACTGAAGCTTTCTTT
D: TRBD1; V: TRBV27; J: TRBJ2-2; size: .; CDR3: CASSYRGRDTGELFF; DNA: TGTGCCAGCAGTTATAGGGGGCGCGATACCGGGGAGCTGTTTTTT
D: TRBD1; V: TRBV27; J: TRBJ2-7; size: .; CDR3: CASTAEGTGGSEYEQYF; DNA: TGTGCCAGCACCGCGGAGGGGACAGGGGGCTCAGAATACGAGCAGTACTTC
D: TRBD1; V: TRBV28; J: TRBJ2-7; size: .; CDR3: CASRPPDRVEQYF; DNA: TGTGCCAGCAGACCGCCCGACAGGGTTGAGCAGTACTTC
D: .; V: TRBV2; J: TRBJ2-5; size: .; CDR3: CASRSSPSETQYF; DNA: TGTGCCAGCCGGAGTAGCCCATCAGAGACCCAGTACTTC
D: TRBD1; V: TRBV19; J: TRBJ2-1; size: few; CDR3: CASSTQGAPGEQFF; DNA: TGTGCCAGTAGTACCCAGGGGGCGCCTGGAGAGCAGTTCTTC
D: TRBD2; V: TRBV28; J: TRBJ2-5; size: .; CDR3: CASSPLLAGEGTQYF; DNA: TGTGCCAGCAGTCCCCTACTAGCGGGGGAAGGGACCCAGTACTTC